This T cell receptor (beta chain) was observed in a study of cytomegalovirus exposure and HLA in healthy donors. Study-level information: Among about 179 million T cells, an earlier analysis found 90 million to 130 million unique TCR beta sequences. Study-level findings and limits: Published work reported that the classifier diagnosed cytomegalovirus status with high specificity and sensitivity. Later analysis showed most CMV-associated TCR beta chains appearing HLA-restricted.

CDR1 and CDR2 (germline): SQVTM, ANQGSEA. Losses at the gene ends were 6 bases for V and 7 bases for J; bases not matched to a gene: 5. CDR3 length: 12 amino acids. For this clone: What it binds is unknown.

Both 60 Vbeta primers and 13 Jbeta primers went into the PCR. Per the study methods: An analysis that came later counted 73 million or so unique TCR beta chains, some 11 million shared. Measured with immunoSEQ multiplex PCR; TCRdb has only the in-frame clones, and not every one. Clone size and the V and J calls come from that table; the DNA yielded D and trimming. The table shows about 150,000 clones, with around 79% occurring only once. V is TRBV29-1 and J is TRBJ1-2, with TRBD1 matching 10 bases. The clonotype was recovered from a woman aged 35 to 49 in good health and CMV-seronegative. Sequenced sample: PBMCs. The CDR3 region is CSVDRGVFGYTF. CDR3 nucleotides: TGCAGCGTGGACAGGGGGGTTTTTGGCTACACCTTC. Looking up the rest from reference TRBV29-1 and TRBJ1-2 gives the full variable domain: SAVISQKPSRDICQRGTSLTIQCQVDSQVTMMFWYRQQPGQSLTLIATANQGSEATYESGFVIDKFPISRPNLTFSTLTVSNMSPEDSSIYLCSVDRGVFGYTFGSGTRLTVV.